This passage covers 27 T cell receptor beta chains from one sample sequenced in a study of CD8 T cells in Susac syndrome. After extraction with the RNeasy kit, about 0.45 to 1 ug of the RNA was reverse transcribed using random hexamers. TCRdb itself ran the immunoSEQ multiplex PCR reads through MiXCR, one entry per CDR3 protein. The sample records over 150,000 distinct CDR3 sequences, 85% to 95% being singletons. The specimen sequenced was CD4+ T cells from PBMCs. These receptor sequences come from a human donor with Susac syndrome.

The count of this clonotype is one. This chain joins TRBV20-1 and TRBJ1-2; tentative D call: TRBD1 (5 bases). Germline V gives CDR1 DFQATT, CDR2 SNEGSKA (reference sequence). Trimming cost V 1 base and J 5 bases, with 14 bases left between them. The CDR3 consists of 14 residues. As DNA, the CDR3 is TGCAGTGCTAGAGGAGTCAGGGAACTATATGGCTACACCTTC. The encoded protein is CSARGVRELYGYTF.

As to this clonotype: Germline and junction disagree at one end, which may indicate a read error. V gene TRBV6-2 or TRBV6-3 combines with J gene TRBJ2-4; unclear D gene. The germline CDR1 and CDR2 sequences are MNHEY and SVGEGT. The CDR3 has 12 residues. The CDR3 region has the DNA TGTGCCAGCAGTCACTCCAAAGCCATTCAGTACTTC. Protein sequence: CASSHSKAIQYF.

CDR3 region: CASGQGSGNQPQHF. DNA of the CDR3: TGTGCCTCGGGACAGGGTTCGGGCAATCAGCCCCAGCATTTT. The J gene is TRBJ1-5, the V gene TRBV30; 9 bases align to TRBD1. The CDR3 is 14 amino acids. The germline CDR1 and CDR2 sequences are GTSNPN and SVGIG (reference sequence). After removal of 7 bases from V and 2 bases from J, the junction contained 6 bases not matched to a gene.

The gene calls are TRBV29-1 and TRBJ1-1, with a tentative D call TRBD1 (5 bases). The germline V gene has CDR1 SQVTM and CDR2 ANQGSEA. This CDR3 region has 13 residues. Trimming removed 1 base from V and 11 bases from J, with 17 bases in between. CDR3: CSVEASGSGVAFF. CDR3 in DNA: TGCAGCGTTGAAGCGTCAGGGTCGGGTGTGGCTTTCTTT.

The rearrangement links TRBV13 to TRBJ2-1; D might be TRBD2 (6 bases). CDR3 size: 16 residues. Germline CDR1 and CDR2: PRHDT and FYEKMQ (reference sequence). V shed 5 bases and J shed 2 bases, with 16 bases lying between them. The CDR3 DNA is TGTGCCAGCAGCATCAGACTAGAGATTACCTACAATGAGCAGTTCTTC. Translating gives CASSIRLEITYNEQFF.

The CDR3 nucleotides are TGCAGTGCTAGTGACGGACAGGGGTTTGGCTACACCTTC. Encoded protein: CSASDGQGFGYTF. This sequence joins TRBV20-1 and TRBJ1-2; TRBD1 agrees at 9 bases. Germline lookup yields CDR1 DFQATT and CDR2 SNEGSKA (reference sequence). The CDR3 sequence is 13 residues long. V gave up 3 bases and J gave up 7 bases; unmatched junction bases: 6.

The chain uses TRBV3-1 and TRBJ2-1, with 8 bases fitting TRBD2. After removal of 4 bases from V and 10 bases from J, the junction contained 9 bases not matched to a gene. This CDR3 contains 14 residues. CDR1 is LGHDT, CDR2 YNNKEL, per germline (reference sequence). As DNA, the CDR3 is TGTGCCAGCAGCCCACTCACTAGCGGAGGAGAGCAGTTCTTC. Translation: CASSPLTSGGEQFF.

This rearrangement joins TRBV19 to TRBJ2-1, with D possibly being TRBD1 or TRBD2 (5 bases each). Germline V CDR1 and CDR2: LNHDA, SQIVND (reference sequence). There are 16 residues in the CDR3. Deletions cut 7 bases from V and 6 bases from J, with 22 bases between. The CDR3 DNA reads TGTGCCAGTACCAACGAGAGATTGATTGGGGGCAATGAGCAGTTCTTC. It translates to CASTNERLIGGNEQFF.

This clonotype has a single count. The V call is TRBV19, the J call TRBJ2-2, with D maybe TRBD2 (5 bases). CDR3 length: 14 amino acids. The ends were cut back, 7 bases at V and 3 bases at J, with 12 bases in the middle. The germline gives CDR1 LNHDA, CDR2 SQIVND (reference sequence). The CDR3, as DNA: TGTGCCAGTAACAACGGACTCTACACCGGGGAGCTGTTTTTT. Protein: CASNNGLYTGELFF.

The chain recombines TRBV3-1 with TRBJ2-7; D unresolved. CDR3 length: 14 residues. V was cut by 0 bases and J by 3 bases, with 9 bases left in between. Per the germline V gene, CDR1 is LGHDT and CDR2 is YNNKEL (reference sequence). For the CDR3, the DNA is TGTGCCAGCAGCCAAGATCTGGCAGGCTACGAGCAGTACTTC. Its protein is CASSQDLAGYEQYF.

This sequence joins TRBV3-1 and TRBJ2-3, with D possibly being TRBD2 (5 bases). CDR3 length: 12 amino acids. CDR1 is LGHDT and CDR2 is YNNKEL in the germline V gene (reference sequence). With 3 bases removed from V and 4 bases from J, the gap between germline ends came to 5 bases. The CDR3 here is CASSHGADTQYF. The CDR3 DNA follows: TGTGCCAGCAGCCACGGGGCAGATACGCAGTATTTT.

The chain carries TRBV12-3 or TRBV12-4 and TRBJ2-1; TRBD2 matches at 10 bases. The junction had 10 bases not matched to a gene; V was cut back by 1 base and J by 7 bases. The CDR3 consists of 17 residues. In nucleotides, the CDR3 is TGTGCCAGCAGTTTAGACCTAGCGGGAGATTGGTCGAATGAGCAGTTCTTC. It codes for CASSLDLAGDWSNEQFF.

This clonotype was seen a single time. The chain recombines TRBV7-2 with TRBJ1-1, with D possibly being TRBD1 (5 bases). The CDR3 has 15 amino acids. Germline V gene sequence: CDR1 SGHTA, CDR2 FQGNSA. Trimming stripped 5 bases from V and 0 bases from J, with 13 bases between. The CDR3, as DNA: TGTGCCAGCAGCCCAATGGCAGGGATGAACACTGAAGCTTTCTTT. It encodes CASSPMAGMNTEAFF.

The chain uses TRBV29-1 and TRBJ1-1; D is ambiguous. From germline, CDR1 is SQVTM and CDR2 ANQGSEA. This CDR3 contains 13 residues. Trimming took off 7 bases at V and 1 base at J, with 13 bases between the two ends. DNA for the CDR3: TGCAGCGCATTCTCGCAGGAGAACACTGAAGCTTTCTTT. As protein: CSAFSQENTEAFF.

V is TRBV28 and J is TRBJ1-1; D unclear. The CDR3 length is 12 residues. V shed 9 bases and J shed 2 bases, with 10 bases lying between them. From germline, CDR1 is MDHEN and CDR2 SYDVKM. In DNA, the CDR3 is TGTGCCAGTCAAAGGTTAAACACTGAAGCTTTCTTT. This translates into CASQRLNTEAFF.

The chain carries TRBV27 and TRBJ2-3; possibly TRBD1 for D (6 bases). Trimming left V 5 bases short and J 0 bases short, with 21 bases between. Looked up from germline, CDR1 is MNHEY and CDR2 is SMNVEV (reference sequence). The CDR3 totals 18 residues. The CDR3 protein is CASSPERPGHVSTDTQYF. CDR3 coding DNA: TGTGCCAGCAGTCCCGAACGGCCGGGACACGTTAGCACAGATACGCAGTATTTT.

This clonotype was seen more than once but under ten times. This chain links TRBV2 with TRBJ2-7; 14 bases match TRBD2. V trimming: 2 bases; J trimming: 0 bases; junction bases outside the gene matches: 9. This CDR3 has 19 residues. Germline loops: CDR1 SNHLY, CDR2 FYNNEI. The chain's CDR3 is CASSELGLAGGYDSYEQYF. Here the CDR3 DNA reads TGTGCCAGCAGTGAACTTGGACTAGCGGGGGGCTACGACTCCTACGAGCAGTACTTC.

This clonotype appeared a single time. The chain has TRBV20-1 and TRBJ2-3; a possible D gene is TRBD1 (5 bases). Germline values: CDR1 DFQATT, CDR2 SNEGSKA (reference sequence). The CDR3 sequence is 12 residues long. V was cut by 4 bases and J by 5 bases, with 10 bases left in between. CDR3 sequence: CSAKLGVDTQYF. As DNA, the CDR3 is TGCAGTGCTAAGCTAGGGGTAGATACGCAGTATTTT.

The V gene is TRBV20-1, the J gene TRBJ2-7; 7 nucleotides align to TRBD1. Germline V CDR1 and CDR2: DFQATT, SNEGSKA (reference sequence). The CDR3 has 12 amino acids. The J segment lost 5 bases and the V segment lost 0 bases, leaving 1 base of the junction unmatched. The CDR3 sequence: CSARDQGDEQYF. DNA of the CDR3: TGCAGTGCTAGAGATCAGGGGGACGAGCAGTACTTC.

The rearrangement uses TRBV12-3 or TRBV12-4 and TRBJ2-7, with D possibly being TRBD1 or TRBD2 (5 bases each). V lost 7 bases and J lost 0, with 10 bases in between. This CDR3 has 13 amino acids. The CDR3 nucleotides are TGTGCCAGCAAGGGACCCAGCTCCTACGAGCAGTACTTC. This gives the protein CASKGPSSYEQYF.

The chain carries TRBV7-9 and TRBJ1-2; D remains unclear. In germline, CDR1 is SEHNR, CDR2 FQNEAQ (reference sequence). Trimming took 6 bases from V and 2 from J, leaving 13 bases between them. The CDR3 has 14 residues. The DNA for the CDR3 is TGTGCCAGCAGTCTAGGTGGGGAAAACTATGGCTACACCTTC. Its translation is CASSLGGENYGYTF.

The chain joins TRBV7-2 to TRBJ2-3; D might be TRBD1 (5 bases). This CDR3 contains 16 residues. The ends were cut back, 3 bases at V and 4 bases at J, with 17 bases in the middle. Germline V CDR1 and CDR2: SGHTA, FQGNSA. CDR3 sequence (DNA): TGTGCCAGCAGCTTCACGCGCCAGGGTGGATCAGATACGCAGTATTTT. It specifies CASSFTRQGGSDTQYF.

The chain recombines TRBV28 with TRBJ1-5, with TRBD1 identical over 7 bases. This CDR3 has 16 amino acids. Losses at the gene ends were 6 bases for V and 6 bases for J; bases not matched to a gene: 14. Germline V CDR1 and CDR2: MDHEN, SYDVKM. The CDR3 here is CASSEDSDREGQPQHF. CDR3 coding DNA: TGTGCCAGCAGCGAAGACTCTGACAGGGAGGGTCAGCCCCAGCATTTT.

The rearrangement uses TRBV5-4 and TRBJ2-5; TRBD2 is a possible D gene (5 bases). CDR1 and CDR2 (germline): SGHNT, YYREEE (reference sequence). The V gene lost 1 base and the J gene lost 0 bases, with 7 bases spanning the gap. The CDR3 spans 14 residues. CDR3 DNA sequence: TGTGCCAGCAGCTTGAAGAGGGACCAAGAGACCCAGTACTTC. Translation gives CASSLKRDQETQYF.

The chain carries TRBV6-5 and TRBJ2-7; no firm D call. Germline V gene sequence: CDR1 MNHEY, CDR2 SVGAGI. The length of the CDR3 is 12 residues. V was pared by 4 bases and J by 4 bases, with 8 bases between. The CDR3, as DNA: TGTGCCAGCAGTTCTACCCCGTACGAGCAGTACTTC. Translating gives CASSSTPYEQYF.

V gene TRBV7-3 combines with J gene TRBJ1-2; D is uncertain. The ends were cut back, 5 bases at V and 8 bases at J, with 21 bases in the middle. The germline CDR1 and CDR2 sequences are SGHTA and FQGTGA. CDR3 size: 15 residues. The CDR3 loop is CASSEVSTGIQGYTF. The CDR3 nucleotides read TGTGCCAGCAGCGAAGTTTCGACGGGTATACAGGGCTACACCTTC.

The chain links TRBV9 to TRBJ1-2; D remains unclear. Trimming cost V 2 bases and J 2 bases, with 7 bases left between them. The CDR3 extends over 13 amino acids. The germline V gene has CDR1 SGDLS and CDR2 YYNGEE. CDR3 loop: CASSVDGNYGYTF. The CDR3 bases are TGTGCCAGCAGCGTGGACGGGAACTATGGCTACACCTTC.